This T cell receptor (beta chain) came from a study of T cells after posttransplantation cyclophosphamide. Comments on this clone: Its antigen is unidentified.

This CDR3 region has 14 residues. The germline CDR1 and CDR2 sequences are LNHNV and YYDKDF (reference sequence). General observations from the study: Donor CD8+ memory clones often dominated recipient blood repertoires at later times. TRB overlap between skin or GI tissue T cells and blood was limited.

The naive gate required viable CD3+CD4+ or CD3+CD8+ cells with CCR7+CD45RA+CD45RO-CD95-CD27+CD28+ phenotype. Here immunoSEQ multiplex PCR was the method, and the copy in TCRdb shows in-frame clones only, minus some. The sample includes 7,000 to 10,000 clones, roughly 98% of them seen just once. Sample: naive CD8+ T cells sorted from PBMCs. The chain uses TRBV15 and TRBJ2-5, with TRBD1 matching over 7 bases. Near its end, the DNA agrees better with TRBJ2-7, so the J call may be wrong. The TCR was taken from a man aged 50 or older in good health, CMV-negative, and a related stem cell transplant donor. CDR3 sequence (DNA): TGTGCCACCAGCAGAGATCAGGGGGCCTACGAGCAGTACTTC. It yields the protein CATSRDQGAYEQYF.